This is a list of T cell receptor beta chains from one sample in a study of OX40 agonist ivuxolimab in advanced cancers. Clones were sequenced by immunoSEQ multiplex PCR, and TCRdb holds only the in-frame ones, with some missing. The sample lists about 58,000 clones, about 79% occurring once. Sequenced here: CD4+ or CD8+ T cells sorted from blood, sampled in a trial of the OX40 agonist ivuxolimab. All receptors come from an adult with an advanced solid tumor such as melanoma, head and neck, liver or kidney cancer. Each CDR3 is given with its conserved first and last residue. The D gene is left open where the match is weak. Size values are once, few and many counts, or a class for expanded clones, and some rows have none.

size: few; J: TRBJ2-1; D: NA; V: TRBV5-1; CDR3: CASSLHNEQFF; DNA: TGCGCCAGCAGCTTGCACAATGAGCAGTTCTTC
size: NA; J: TRBJ2-1; D: TRBD2; V: TRBV5-1; CDR3: CASSLVTSGTSRGFF; DNA: TGCGCCAGCAGCTTGGTGACTAGCGGGACCTCTCGGGGGTTCTTC
size: NA; J: TRBJ2-1; D: NA; V: TRBV7-9; CDR3: CASSTRRSSYNEQFF; DNA: TGTGCCAGCAGCACCCGGCGGAGCTCCTACAATGAGCAGTTCTTC
size: NA; J: TRBJ2-7; D: TRBD1; V: TRBV7-8; CDR3: CASSLGQSHRSSYEQYF; DNA: TGTGCCAGCAGCTTGGGACAGTCTCACCGAAGCTCCTACGAGCAGTACTTC
size: NA; J: TRBJ1-2; D: NA; V: TRBV6-6; CDR3: CASSYWAGTGIGYTF; DNA: TGTGCCAGCAGTTACTGGGCCGGGACCGGAATAGGCTACACCTTC
size: NA; J: TRBJ1-2; D: NA; V: TRBV2; CDR3: CASTGRPYGYTF; DNA: TGTGCCAGCACCGGACGGCCATATGGCTACACCTTC
size: NA; J: TRBJ1-1; D: TRBD1; V: TRBV18; CDR3: CASSPGQLYTEAFF; DNA: TGTGCCAGCTCACCGGGACAGCTCTATACTGAAGCTTTCTTT
size: NA; J: TRBJ2-1; D: NA; V: TRBV5-5; CDR3: CASSLVGTLNEQFF; DNA: TGTGCCAGCAGCTTGGTTGGGACACTCAATGAGCAGTTCTTC
size: NA; J: TRBJ2-7; D: NA; V: TRBV13; CDR3: CASSFWGGAIPGEQYF; DNA: TGTGCCAGCAGCTTTTGGGGAGGTGCCATCCCGGGCGAGCAGTACTTC
size: NA; J: TRBJ2-7; D: NA; V: TRBV10-3; CDR3: CASSFSGYEQYF; DNA: TGTGCCAGCAGTTTTTCGGGCTACGAGCAGTACTTC
size: NA; J: TRBJ2-2; D: TRBD1; V: TRBV7-2; CDR3: CASTSPRGRSDTGELFF; DNA: TGTGCCAGCACCTCCCCCAGGGGGCGATCGGACACCGGGGAGCTGTTTTTT
size: NA; J: TRBJ2-2; D: NA; V: TRBV6-5; CDR3: CASSYSQGIGELFF; DNA: TGTGCCAGCAGTTACTCTCAGGGGATCGGGGAGCTGTTTTTT
size: NA; J: TRBJ2-5; D: TRBD1; V: TRBV6-1; CDR3: CASSRGRRETQYF; DNA: TGTGCCAGCAGCAGGGGGCGGAGGGAGACCCAGTACTTC
size: few; J: TRBJ1-1; D: NA; V: TRBV7-9; CDR3: CASSLQNTEAFF; DNA: TGTGCCAGCAGCTTACAGAACACTGAAGCTTTCTTT
size: NA; J: TRBJ2-1; D: TRBD1; V: TRBV18; CDR3: CASSQTGVDVDEQFF; DNA: TGTGCCAGCTCACAAACAGGGGTCGACGTGGATGAGCAGTTCTTC
size: NA; J: TRBJ2-2; D: NA; V: TRBV6-1; CDR3: CASSGGIGELFF; DNA: TGTGCCAGCAGTGGGGGGATCGGGGAGCTGTTTTTT
size: once; J: TRBJ2-7; D: NA; V: TRBV9; CDR3: CASSRDGGSYEQYF; DNA: TGTGCCAGCAGCCGGGACGGTGGCTCCTACGAGCAGTACTTC
size: NA; J: TRBJ2-2; D: TRBD2; V: TRBV11-3; CDR3: CASSPARLAGDGELFF; DNA: TGTGCCAGCAGCCCCGCCCGACTAGCGGGAGACGGGGAGCTGTTTTTT
size: few; J: TRBJ1-1; D: TRBD1; V: TRBV5-4; CDR3: CASSWDRGLGEAFF; DNA: TGTGCCAGCAGTTGGGACAGGGGGCTGGGTGAAGCTTTCTTT
size: NA; J: TRBJ1-4; D: NA; V: TRBV9; CDR3: CASSSGRGLREKLFF; DNA: TGTGCCAGCAGCTCAGGGAGGGGATTGAGGGAAAAACTGTTTTTT
size: NA; J: TRBJ1-6; D: NA; V: TRBV30; CDR3: CAWSIDRINSPLHF; DNA: TGTGCCTGGAGTATTGACCGAATTAATTCACCCCTCCACTTT
size: NA; J: TRBJ2-4; D: NA; V: TRBV7-9; CDR3: CASSSAGTKNIQYF; DNA: TGTGCCAGCAGCTCAGCTGGTACCAAAAACATTCAGTACTTC
size: NA; J: TRBJ1-4; D: NA; V: TRBV30; CDR3: CAWSPGDEKLFF; DNA: TGTGCCTGGTCCCCGGGAGATGAAAAACTGTTTTTT
size: once; J: TRBJ2-2; D: NA; V: TRBV18; CDR3: CASSQGSNSHTGELFF; DNA: TGTGCCAGCTCACAAGGATCGAACAGCCACACCGGGGAGCTGTTTTTT
size: NA; J: TRBJ1-2; D: TRBD1; V: TRBV7-9; CDR3: CASSLRDRGYTF; DNA: TGTGCCAGCAGCTTACGGGACAGGGGCTACACCTTC
size: NA; J: TRBJ2-7; D: NA; V: TRBV27; CDR3: CASSLSRSVYHEQYF; DNA: TGTGCCAGCAGTTTATCGAGGTCGGTTTACCACGAGCAGTACTTC
size: NA; J: TRBJ1-1; D: NA; V: TRBV27; CDR3: CASKEGRYRNTEAFF; DNA: TGTGCCAGCAAGGAGGGACGGTATAGGAACACTGAAGCTTTCTTT
size: NA; J: TRBJ2-2; D: NA; V: TRBV2; CDR3: CASSDASRTGELFF; DNA: TGTGCCAGCAGTGACGCCAGTCGCACCGGGGAGCTGTTTTTT
size: NA; J: TRBJ2-5; D: NA; V: TRBV5-6; CDR3: CASSLGPRETQYF; DNA: TGTGCCAGCAGCTTGGGGCCCCGGGAGACCCAGTACTTC
size: few; J: TRBJ1-1; D: NA; V: TRBV5-4; CDR3: CASSLRPPYTEAFF; DNA: TGTGCCAGCAGCTTGCGGCCACCCTACACTGAAGCTTTCTTT
size: NA; J: TRBJ2-1; D: NA; V: TRBV10-3; CDR3: CAISDPQLGTNNEQFF; DNA: TGTGCCATCAGTGATCCACAGCTGGGGACAAACAATGAGCAGTTCTTC